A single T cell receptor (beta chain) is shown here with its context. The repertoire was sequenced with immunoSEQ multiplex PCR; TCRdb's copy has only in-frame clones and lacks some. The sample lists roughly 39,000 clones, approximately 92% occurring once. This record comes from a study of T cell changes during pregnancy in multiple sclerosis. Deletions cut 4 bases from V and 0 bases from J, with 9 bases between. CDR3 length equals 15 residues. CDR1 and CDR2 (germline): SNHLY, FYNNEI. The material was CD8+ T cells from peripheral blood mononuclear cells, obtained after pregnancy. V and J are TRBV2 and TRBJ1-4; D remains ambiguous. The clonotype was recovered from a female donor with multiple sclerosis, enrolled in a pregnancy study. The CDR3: CASSAYIATNEKLFF. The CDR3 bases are TGTGCCAGCAGTGCCTATATTGCAACTAATGAAAAACTGTTTTTT.